A single sample gave rise to the 30 T cell receptor beta chains below, sequenced in a study of cytomegalovirus exposure and HLA in healthy donors. Here immunoSEQ multiplex PCR was the method, and the copy in TCRdb shows in-frame clones only, minus some. Found here are 95,000 to 150,000 clones, 88% of them singletons; the top ten hold about 6.3%. The sequenced material came from PBMCs. The receptors come from a woman aged 18 to 35 in good health and CMV-seropositive.

CDR3 bases: TGTGCCAGCAGCTCCGGAGACGGGAGGATTATAGATACGCAGTATTTT. It encodes CASSSGDGRIIDTQYF. The chain combines TRBV7-2 with TRBJ2-3; TRBD2 agrees at 7 bases. V dropped 4 bases and J dropped 5; count of bases not matched to a gene: 12. Germline values: CDR1 SGHTA, CDR2 FQGNSA. The CDR3 has 16 residues.

The chain joins TRBV5-1 to TRBJ2-3; 10 bases agree with TRBD2. The J segment lost 5 bases and the V segment lost 3 bases, leaving 6 bases of the junction unmatched. The CDR3 sequence is 15 residues long. The V gene's germline CDR1 is SGHRS and CDR2 YFSETQ. The CDR3: CASSSLAGEGDTQYF. The CDR3 DNA follows: TGCGCCAGCAGCTCGCTAGCGGGAGAGGGAGATACGCAGTATTTT.

V and J are TRBV7-8 and TRBJ1-1; 9 bases line up with TRBD1. Germline V CDR1 and CDR2: SGHVS, FQNEAQ. The CDR3 spans 14 residues. With 5 bases clipped from V and 1 base from J, the junction kept 2 bases outside the gene matches. The DNA of the CDR3 is TGTGCCAGCAGCCCGACAGGGGGGAACACTGAAGCTTTCTTT. Its translation is CASSPTGGNTEAFF. The whole variable domain, remainder taken from reference TRBV7-8 and TRBJ1-1, is GAGVSQSPRYKVAKRGQDVALRCDPISGHVSLFWYQQALGQGPEFLTYFQNEAQLDKSGLPSDRFFAERPEGSVSTLKIQRTQQEDSAVYLCASSPTGGNTEAFFGQGTRLTVV.

This clone was observed a single time. The chain couples TRBV5-1 to TRBJ2-7, with 8 bases identical to TRBD1. The CDR3 totals 16 residues. Germline V CDR1 and CDR2: SGHRS, YFSETQ. V shed 4 bases and J 3 bases; nucleotides not matched to a gene: 12. The CDR3 loop is CASSQGTGLTRYEQYF. CDR3 nucleotides: TGCGCCAGCAGCCAAGGGACAGGCCTTACTCGCTACGAGCAGTACTTC.

This chain uses TRBV4-3 with TRBJ1-1, with 10 bases matching TRBD1. CDR3 length: 15 residues. V gave up 3 bases and J gave up 4 bases; unmatched junction bases: 5. The germline gives CDR1 LGHNA, CDR2 YSLEER. In DNA form, the CDR3 reads TGCGCCAGCAGCCACAGACAGGGGGCTATCACTGAAGCTTTCTTT. Translated: CASSHRQGAITEAFF.

V usage is TRBV11-3 and J usage is TRBJ2-1; 7 bases map to TRBD1. The CDR3 has 15 residues. Germline-derived CDR1 and CDR2 are SGHNT and YENEEA. Germline trimming cut 5 bases from V and 8 bases from J; bases unmatched to any gene: 12. The CDR3 reads CASSRPPTGIHEQFF. CDR3 in DNA: TGTGCCAGCAGCAGACCACCGACAGGGATACATGAGCAGTTCTTC. The full variable domain, rest sourced from reference TRBV11-3 and TRBJ2-1, is EAGVVQSPRYKIIEKKQPVAFWCNPISGHNTLYWYLQNLGQGPELLIRYENEEAVDDSQLPKDRFSAERLKGVDSTLKIQPAELGDSAVYLCASSRPPTGIHEQFFGPGTRLTVL.

The rearrangement links TRBV11-3 to TRBJ2-1; 8 nucleotides align to TRBD2. The trim removed 6 bases at V and 4 bases at J, leaving 2 bases unmatched. This CDR3 spans 13 amino acids. Per the germline V gene, CDR1 is SGHNT and CDR2 is YENEEA. DNA for the CDR3: TGTGCCAGCAGAGCTAGCGGGTACAATGAGCAGTTCTTC. Its translation: CASRASGYNEQFF.

The chain joins TRBV7-9 to TRBJ1-1; D may be TRBD1 (6 bases). Looked up from germline, CDR1 is SEHNR and CDR2 is FQNEAQ (reference sequence). V gave up 2 bases and J gave up 6 bases, with 13 bases separating them. The CDR3 runs to 14 residues. CDR3: CASSLRAGAAEAFF. The CDR3 nucleotides are TGTGCCAGCAGCTTAAGGGCAGGGGCGGCTGAAGCTTTCTTT. Full variable domain (rest looked up from reference TRBV7-9 and TRBJ1-1): DTGVSQNPRHKITKRGQNVTFRCDPISEHNRLYWYRQTLGQGPEFLTYFQNEAQLEKSRLLSDRFSAERPKGSFSTLEIQRTEQGDSAMYLCASSLRAGAAEAFFGQGTRLTVV.

V usage is TRBV5-1 and J usage is TRBJ1-1; TRBD1 might be the D (5 bases). The V gene's germline CDR1 is SGHRS and CDR2 YFSETQ. With 2 bases removed from V and 5 bases from J, the gap between germline ends came to 13 bases. This CDR3 has 14 amino acids. CDR3 residues: CASSLNGGRTEAFF. Written as DNA, the CDR3 is TGCGCCAGCAGCTTAAACGGGGGGAGAACTGAAGCTTTCTTT. Full variable domain (outside the CDR3, taken from reference TRBV5-1 and TRBJ1-1): KAGVTQTPRYLIKTRGQQVTLSCSPISGHRSVSWYQQTPGQGLQFLFEYFSETQRNKGNFPGRFSGRQFSNSRSEMNVSTLELGDSALYLCASSLNGGRTEAFFGQGTRLTVV.

The V and J genes are TRBV2 and TRBJ2-5; 11 nucleotides agree with TRBD1. Germline V lookup: CDR1 SNHLY, CDR2 FYNNEI. J gave up 5 bases and V 5 bases, and 4 bases lay outside the gene matches. CDR3 length: 14 amino acids. DNA of the CDR3: TGTGCCAGCAGTTGGACAGGGGGCGGGGAGACCCAGTACTTC. Its protein product is CASSWTGGGETQYF.

The gene calls are TRBV6-1 and TRBJ1-2; tentative D call: TRBD1 (5 bases). CDR1 is MNHNS and CDR2 is SASEGT in the germline V gene. The CDR3 contains 15 residues. Between the trimmed V and J ends, which lost 8 bases and 0 bases, there was a span of 16 bases. CDR3 DNA: TGTGCCAGCTCTTGGGACTCCATAGCTAACTATGGCTACACCTTC. It yields the protein CASSWDSIANYGYTF.

The chain carries TRBV5-4 and TRBJ2-1, with TRBD2 matching 8 bases. The junction had 6 bases not matched to a gene; V was cut back by 3 bases and J by 7 bases. Germline V gene lookup returns CDR1 SGHNT and CDR2 YYREEE (reference sequence). CDR3 length equals 14 residues. DNA for the CDR3: TGTGCCAGCAGCTCTAACGGGAGGGGAAATGAGCAGTTCTTC. It is translated as CASSSNGRGNEQFF.

This chain links TRBV9 with TRBJ1-1; 7 nucleotides agree with TRBD1. The germline gives CDR1 SGDLS, CDR2 YYNGEE. This CDR3 contains 17 residues. Losses at the gene ends were 3 bases for V and 5 bases for J; bases not matched to a gene: 16. For the CDR3, the DNA is TGTGCCAGCAGCGAAGATTACAGGGGCAGAGATAGTACTGAAGCTTTCTTT. Translated, it gives CASSEDYRGRDSTEAFF.

The chain links TRBV19 to TRBJ1-2, with a weak D call TRBD1 (5 bases). Germline CDR1 reads LNHDA; CDR2 reads SQIVND (reference sequence). This CDR3 comprises 12 residues. Trimming took 5 bases from V and 8 from J, leaving 12 bases between them. The CDR3 bases are TGTGCCAGTAGTCAGGGATTAGAGGGCTACACCTTC. It yields the protein CASSQGLEGYTF.

This chain links TRBV6-1 with TRBJ2-2, with TRBD1 as a possible D gene (5 bases). The CDR3 spans 16 residues. Germline V gene lookup returns CDR1 MNHNS and CDR2 SASEGT. V was clipped by 3 bases and J by 2 bases, with 13 bases between them. In nucleotides, the CDR3 is TGTGCCAGCAGTGATCAGGACACCCACAACACCGGGGAGCTGTTTTTT. It translates to CASSDQDTHNTGELFF.

V and J are TRBV10-2 and TRBJ1-5; perhaps TRBD1 as D (6 bases). Germline V CDR1 and CDR2: WSHSY, SAAADI. The CDR3 length is 14 residues. The V end lost 6 bases, the J end lost 6 bases, and 15 bases lay between the germline ends. CDR3 in amino acids: CASSESQGTQPQHF. The CDR3 coding sequence is TGCGCCAGCAGCGAATCACAGGGTACTCAGCCCCAGCATTTT.

The V call is TRBV25-1, the J call TRBJ1-5; D is uncertain. Per the germline V gene, CDR1 is MGHDK and CDR2 is SYGVNS. V was shortened by 3 bases and J by 9 bases, with 12 bases between the two germline ends. The CDR3 extends over 13 amino acids. The CDR3: CASSENGFGPQHF. CDR3 nucleotide sequence: TGTGCCAGCAGTGAGAACGGGTTTGGGCCCCAGCATTTT.

Of note for this clone: Other DNA sequences in this sample translate to the same CDR3. The chain carries TRBV5-1 and TRBJ1-1, with 9 bases aligning to TRBD1. The CDR3 is made up of 14 amino acids. J was trimmed by 5 bases and V by 3 bases; bases with no gene match: 5. Germline V gene data show CDR1 as SGHRS and CDR2 as YFSETQ. CDR3 amino acids: CASSSGQGGTEAFF. Written as DNA, the CDR3 is TGCGCCAGCAGCTCGGGACAGGGCGGTACTGAAGCTTTCTTT.

This chain joins TRBV2 and TRBJ1-3; tentative D call: TRBD1 (6 bases). The CDR3 runs 14 residues. Germline CDR1 SNHLY, CDR2 FYNNEI. V lost 7 bases to trimming and J lost 6 bases, with 16 bases between them. The CDR3 loop reads CASTEGGQLNTIYF. In DNA, the CDR3 is TGTGCCAGCACCGAGGGGGGGCAACTAAACACCATATATTTT.

V gene TRBV4-1 combines with J gene TRBJ1-1, with 8 bases lining up with TRBD1. The CDR3 spans 15 residues. After removal of 4 bases from V and 1 base from J, the junction contained 5 bases not matched to a gene. The germline CDR1 and CDR2 sequences are MGHRA and YSYEKL. The CDR3 loop reads CASSPRDRRNTEAFF. CDR3 nucleotide sequence: TGCGCCAGCAGCCCCCGGGACAGGAGGAACACTGAAGCTTTCTTT.

This rearrangement joins TRBV11-3 to TRBJ2-3; 8 bases align to TRBD2. The CDR3 extends over 17 amino acids. After removal of 5 bases from V and 2 bases from J, the junction contained 12 bases not matched to a gene. Looked up from germline, CDR1 is SGHNT and CDR2 is YENEEA. The CDR3 reads CASSPGELAEFTDTQYF. DNA for the CDR3: TGTGCCAGCAGCCCCGGGGAACTAGCGGAATTCACAGATACGCAGTATTTT.

The rearrangement links TRBV7-9 to TRBJ1-2, with 9 bases identical to TRBD1. Germline-derived CDR1 and CDR2 are SEHNR and FQNEAQ (reference sequence). Unmatched junction bases numbered 3, after V lost 0 bases and J lost 7 bases. This CDR3 contains 14 residues. The CDR3 sequence: CASSLAQGALGYTF. Written as DNA, the CDR3 is TGTGCCAGCAGCTTAGCACAGGGGGCGCTTGGCTACACCTTC. Combining the CDR3 with reference TRBV7-9 and TRBJ1-2 gives the whole variable domain DTGVSQNPRHKITKRGQNVTFRCDPISEHNRLYWYRQTLGQGPEFLTYFQNEAQLEKSRLLSDRFSAERPKGSFSTLEIQRTEQGDSAMYLCASSLAQGALGYTFGSGTRLTVV.

J is TRBJ1-5 and V is TRBV6-6; D is uncertain. The ends were cut back, 6 bases at V and 3 bases at J, with 12 bases in the middle. Looked up from germline, CDR1 is MNHNY and CDR2 is SVGAGI (reference sequence). The CDR3 covers 14 residues. The CDR3 region is CASRLDKSNQPQHF. CDR3 coding DNA: TGTGCCAGCAGACTCGACAAATCCAATCAGCCCCAGCATTTT.

The chain couples TRBV7-3 to TRBJ2-2; 7 bases align to TRBD2. Trimming at V came to 8 bases and at J to 1 base, leaving 10 bases not matched to a gene. The CDR3 sequence is 16 residues long. The germline gives CDR1 SGHTA, CDR2 FQGTGA. CDR3 amino acids: CASSPGGNQNTGELFF. DNA for the CDR3: TGTGCCAGCTCCCCGGGAGGCAACCAGAACACCGGGGAGCTGTTTTTT.

The chain carries TRBV29-1 and TRBJ2-1, with TRBD2 matching over 13 bases. This CDR3 contains 15 residues. V shed 5 bases, J shed 5 bases, and the junction held 6 bases outside the gene matches. Germline loops: CDR1 SQVTM, CDR2 ANQGSEA. CDR3 loop: CSVTGTSGADNEQFF. The DNA of the CDR3 is TGCAGCGTTACCGGGACTAGCGGGGCTGACAATGAGCAGTTCTTC.

The rearrangement links TRBV11-1 to TRBJ2-2, with D maybe TRBD1 (7 bases). Germline V gene lookup returns CDR1 SGHAT and CDR2 FQDESV (reference sequence). With 2 bases removed from V and 5 bases from J, the gap between germline ends came to 21 bases. This CDR3 spans 18 amino acids. This CDR3 reads CASSLFRIRQGGTGELFF. The CDR3, as DNA: TGTGCCAGCAGCTTATTCAGGATTCGACAGGGAGGTACCGGGGAGCTGTTTTTT.

The chain carries TRBV7-3 and TRBJ2-1; TRBD1 matches 7 bases. The CDR3 is 19 amino acids. The V gene's germline CDR1 is SGHTA and CDR2 FQGTGA. V gave up 5 bases and J gave up 1 base; unmatched junction bases: 17. The CDR3 DNA sequence: TGTGCCAGCAGCCGACAACACCGGGACAGAGAATTTTCCTACAATGAGCAGTTCTTC. This translates into CASSRQHRDREFSYNEQFF.

This chain joins TRBV11-1 and TRBJ1-4; D perhaps matches TRBD1 (6 bases). V was trimmed by 5 bases and J by 0 bases, leaving 16 bases between them. Per the germline V gene, CDR1 is SGHAT and CDR2 is FQDESV (reference sequence). The CDR3 is 17 residues long. The CDR3 sequence is CASSGGPYGATNEKLFF. The CDR3 DNA is TGTGCCAGCAGCGGGGGCCCTTATGGAGCAACTAATGAAAAACTGTTTTTT.

The chain joins TRBV7-2 to TRBJ1-1, with D maybe TRBD1 (5 bases). Trimming removed 1 base from V and 6 bases from J, with 12 bases in between. Per germline, CDR1 SGHTA and CDR2 FQGNSA. This CDR3 has 14 amino acids. The chain's CDR3 is CASSLEVQGAEAFF. CDR3 bases: TGTGCCAGCAGCTTAGAAGTGCAGGGCGCTGAAGCTTTCTTT.

In its sample, this clone was seen a few times. CDR3 protein: CATRPTGVTDTQYF. As DNA, the CDR3 is TGTGCCACAAGACCTACAGGGGTGACAGATACGCAGTATTTT. The chain employs TRBV19 and TRBJ2-3; TRBD1 matches 7 bases. The CDR3 consists of 14 residues. Germline assignment: CDR1 LNHDA and CDR2 SQIVND (reference sequence). Germline trimming cut 10 bases from V and 3 bases from J; bases unmatched to any gene: 10. Drawing the rest from reference TRBV19 and TRBJ2-3, the complete variable domain is DGGITQSPKYLFRKEGQNVTLSCEQNLNHDAMYWYRQDPGQGLRLIYYSQIVNDFQKGDIAEGYSVSREKKESFPLTVTSAQKNPTAFYLCATRPTGVTDTQYFGPGTRLTVL.